This TCR beta chain was recovered during a study of T cell responses to AZD1222 COVID-19 vaccine. Concerning this clone: Its antigen remains unknown.

The data were produced by immunoSEQ multiplex PCR, yet TCRdb's version contains in-frame clones alone and is incomplete. This table has approximately 150,000 clones, roughly 90% appearing once. V lost 5 bases to trimming and J lost 5 bases, with 16 bases between them. Germline V gene sequence: CDR1 SGHRS, CDR2 YFSETQ. The CDR3 sequence is 14 residues long. Findings of the study overall: A mostly white British donor set with more females was recruited, and clonal diversity was possibly underestimated.

The clonotype originates from an adult in good health. The sample was peripheral blood, taken on day 0 of AZD1222 vaccination. V gene TRBV5-1 combines with J gene TRBJ1-2, with D hard to call. Here the CDR3 reads CASRDTGSQYGYTF. The CDR3, as DNA: TGCGCCAGCAGGGATACCGGGTCCCAATATGGCTACACCTTC.